These 5 T cell receptor beta chains originate from one sample sequenced in a study of a mutant IDH1 vaccine in newly diagnosed glioma. These TCRs' antigens remain unknown. Time point in this sample: week 5, during vaccination. Vaccinated patients received 300 ug of mutant IDH1 20-mer peptide per dose, with topical imiquimod. The protocol was immunoSEQ multiplex PCR, while the TCRdb copy is restricted to in-frame clones and leaves out a portion. The sample yields roughly 62,000 clones, around 84% seen once. The sample was PBMCs, taken from a glioma patient whose treatment included an IDH1 peptide vaccine. These receptors were taken from a woman between 50 and 59 years old with glioma.

This clone is a singleton in its sample. The genes are TRBV5-5 and TRBJ2-7; 8 nucleotides match TRBD1. The CDR3 is made up of 14 amino acids. V was pared by 0 bases and J by 3 bases, with 2 bases of the junction left unmatched. CDR1 and CDR2 from the germline V gene are SGHKS and YYEKEE (reference sequence). The CDR3 is CASSLGQGYYEQYF. The CDR3 DNA sequence: TGTGCCAGCAGCTTGGGACAGGGGTACTACGAGCAGTACTTC.

The V and J genes are TRBV5-1 and TRBJ1-5; no definite D call. The CDR3 runs 16 residues. Deletions cut 4 bases from V and 2 bases from J, with 16 bases between. CDR1 is SGHRS and CDR2 is YFSETQ in the germline V gene. Here the CDR3 DNA reads TGCGCCAGCAGCCTTCTTGGGCCGAAAGGCAATCAGCCCCAGCATTTT. Amino acids: CASSLLGPKGNQPQHF.

V is TRBV7-9 and J is TRBJ2-3; 8 bases align to TRBD2. Germline trimming cut 5 bases from V and 4 bases from J; bases unmatched to any gene: 14. The CDR3 runs 17 residues. Germline values: CDR1 SEHNR, CDR2 FQNEAQ (reference sequence). The CDR3 loop is CASSAAGTSFSPDTQYF. CDR3 bases: TGTGCCAGCAGCGCAGCCGGGACTAGTTTTAGTCCAGATACGCAGTATTTT. The entire variable domain, with the rest obtained from reference TRBV7-9 and TRBJ2-3, is as follows: DTGVSQNPRHKITKRGQNVTFRCDPISEHNRLYWYRQTLGQGPEFLTYFQNEAQLEKSRLLSDRFSAERPKGSFSTLEIQRTEQGDSAMYLCASSAAGTSFSPDTQYFGPGTRLTVL.

The CDR3 DNA is TGTGCCAGCAGTGTGAGCGGGGGGGGGTACAATGAGCAGTTCTTC. Amino acids: CASSVSGGGYNEQFF. The V and J genes are TRBV6-1 and TRBJ2-1; TRBD2 matches at 10 bases. This CDR3 spans 15 amino acids. The germline gives CDR1 MNHNS, CDR2 SASEGT. V trimming: 4 bases; J trimming: 4 bases; junction bases outside the gene matches: 4.

J is TRBJ1-2 and V is TRBV30; the D gene is possibly TRBD1 (6 bases). Germline CDR1 is GTSNPN and CDR2 is SVGIG (reference sequence). The germline V and J ends were trimmed by 3 bases and 4 bases, with 15 bases remaining between them. This CDR3 is built from 14 residues. The CDR3 spells CAWSPTGTPYGYTF. CDR3 coding DNA: TGTGCCTGGAGCCCTACAGGGACGCCCTATGGCTACACCTTC.